This T cell receptor beta chain was recorded in a study of cytomegalovirus exposure and HLA in healthy donors (dated by TCRdb to 2016 to 2017). Looking at the study overall: An earlier analysis of roughly 610 of the donors reported 250 to 350 Gb of sequence data and 117 million unique TCR beta sequences obtained from 180 million or so T cells. Roughly 290 gigabases of sequencing data and roughly 81 million unique TCR sequences made up an early release that covered nearly 650 HLA-typed donors. Of the roughly 400 genotyped donors, roughly 85% fell in the genetic ancestry cluster associated with self-reported Caucasian donors. The study was designed to test whether signatures of past pathogen exposure could be identified by cataloging public T cell receptors. The study profiled the T cell repertoires of around 700 subjects by immunosequencing and related them to cytomegalovirus serostatus. In addition to the first cohort of hundreds of subjects, a separate validation cohort of approximately 130 different subjects was used. The study combined high-throughput TCR immunosequencing, statistical association of individual TCRs with disease status, and machine learning to predict cytomegalovirus infection status. A later analysis re-analyzed previously published TCR beta repertoires from about 600 donors and added high-resolution HLA genotyping to study TCR occurrence patterns. The later analysis used no new phenotypic data to find candidate immune exposures, relying instead on TCR beta sequences and their occurrence across donors. In an earlier analysis of 587 of the donors, high-throughput TCR beta sequencing was used to judge whether each TCR beta V gene segment behaved as functional or pseudogenic. Donor age, sex, ethnicity and CMV serostatus were collected together with the repertoire data. A later genetic analysis took genome-wide SNP genotypes for about 55% of the roughly 670 donors and used that subset as a discovery cohort. Every discovery cohort repertoire had been produced on one sequencing platform. HLA typing covered class I and class II loci at four-digit resolution. The number of donors typed differed by locus, with 629-630 for A, B, C, DRB1 and DQB1, about 500 for DQA1, 600 to 610 for DPA1, and 472 for DPB1. Because of strong linkage in the cohort, four or five DR-DQ haplotypes were treated as single units for association and clustering. Across 398 genotyped donors of the cohort, an average of about 200,000 unique TCR beta nucleotide sequences per donor were sequenced, and roughly a sixth of those sequences were non-productive. Results the study describes overall, beyond this receptor: In a later genetic analysis, fewer N-insertions in productive TCRs were reported among donors in an Asian-associated ancestry cluster than the 666-donor mean. A later analysis associated 16,951 TCR beta sequences with specific HLA alleles at a false discovery rate of 0.05. Linkage disequilibrium might explain the correlated functional status among segregating V segments, but an unknown experimental factor could not be excluded. A later genetic analysis associated a missense DCLRE1C variant with V-gene and J-gene trimming of TCR beta chains, and an independent cohort replicated the association. Strong co-occurrence of HLA alleles, especially DR and DQ, made assigning TCR associations to individual alleles difficult. Several of the top co-occurrence clusters appeared to be linked to parvovirus B19, influenza, CMV and Epstein-Barr virus, according to a later analysis. According to the authors, the approach could potentially be generalized to other disease states and immunological phenotypes. A cluster of highly shared sequence variants was judged likely to be a technical artifact of the sequencing pipeline. In vitro tests confirmed that a few of the cytomegalovirus-associated TCR beta chains recognize cytomegalovirus antigens. Because HLA typing was unavailable for some donors at each locus, only the typed subset was used in association tests. A total of 150 to 200 TCR beta chains were listed by the study as associated with cytomegalovirus. Across donors, most TCR sequences were observed very rarely, whereas some public TCRs were present in many individuals. Most CMV-associated TCR beta chains appeared to be HLA-restricted in a later analysis, and the HLA associations seemed to be driven largely by CMV exposure. A further reported finding was that TCR beta sequences accurately predicted the HLA-A and HLA-B alleles for most subjects in the first cohort. This cohort had only TCR beta chains sequenced, and the lack of alpha or paired-chain data limited which features could be detected. A later analysis found that TCR association rates varied across HLA loci, with DRB1 alleles showing the most associated TCRs and HLA-C alleles the fewest. The 87-base-pair reads could not distinguish some IMGT-functional V segments, including TRBV6-2 and TRBV6-3, so those segments were excluded. In an earlier analysis of several hundred of the donors, most TCR beta V segments were observed in productive rearrangements about 87% or about 30% of the time, broadly matching IMGT annotations. Cytomegalovirus status was reported to be diagnosed by the classifier with high specificity and sensitivity in both the original and validation cohorts. In a later analysis, HLA-associated TCR beta chains showed more clonal expansion and lower generation probabilities than non-associated chains that were equally common. The earlier analysis of 587 of the donors excluded some 15 rarely observed V segments, including chromosome 9 orphons, because counts were too low. CMV serostatus was the only immune exposure information available for the cohort. Presence/absence analyses assumed roughly uniform sequencing depth across donors, an assumption that may not hold.

Germline trimming amounts to 2 bases on V and 1 base on J, with 5 as the count of junction bases outside the gene matches. The germline V gene yields ENHRY for CDR1 and SYGVKD for CDR2. The CDR3 starts with the cysteine, ends with the phenylalanine, and has 15 residues. Only the CDR3 part of the read is kept: 45 bases, read in frame from the first base. Comments on this clone: This clone's antigen is unknown. Per-base qualities were not stored, and no clone one base away is much larger.

Library construction relied on the immunoSEQ multiplex PCR assay. For the multiplex PCR, a mixture combining 60 forward primers for TCR Vbeta segments and 13 reverse primers for TCR Jbeta segments was used. The CDR3 region of rearranged TCR beta genes was amplified from genomic DNA by a multiplex PCR assay. The amplified TCR beta libraries were sequenced on the Illumina HiSeq System as 87-base-pair reads. In the authors' own workflow: A later analysis tallied 70 million to 100 million unique TCR beta chains across the 700 or so repertoires, and about 10 million of those chains were shared by two or more donors. To remove PCR and sequencing errors, raw reads were error-corrected and collapsed into unique sequences using a nearest-neighbor algorithm that merged closely related sequences. Alignment of CDR3 sequences to IMGT reference sequences was used to assign V, D and J gene segments. For a sequence to be retained, a match of at least six nucleotides was required to both a V gene segment and a J gene segment. A rearrangement counted as productive if the CDR3 had no stop codons and remained in frame with V and J, and every other rearrangement counted as non-productive. CDR3 was defined by IMGT convention, running from the second conserved V-encoded cysteine to the conserved J-encoded phenylalanine. The earlier analysis of some 540 of the donors excluded any sequence lacking an unambiguous match to a single V gene segment. In an earlier analysis of 587 of the donors, V segments were called functional above 56.7% productive rearrangements and were called segregating when the between-donor standard deviation exceeded 5%. To diagnose cytomegalovirus status from the catalog of TCR beta chain sequences, a statistical classification framework was built. V and J gene assignment, in a later analysis, came from comparing TCR nucleotide sequences with IMGT/GENE-DB human TR gene sequences. A later analysis assigned CDR3 sequences and most-parsimonious VDJ recombination scenarios with the TCRdist pipeline. In a later analysis, each TCR beta chain was defined by its CDR3 amino acid sequence together with its V-gene family, and reads without a unique V-gene family were excluded. A later analysis removed 500 to 650 highly shared, low-generation-probability nucleotide sequences to deal with suspected cross-contamination and a sequencing artifact. In a later analysis, a clonal expansion index was calculated for each public chain from normalized within-repertoire ranks of inferred template counts. A later analysis computed generation probabilities with a VDJ recombination model fitted to out-of-frame rearrangements, and checked the results against IGoR. A later analysis scored TCR-TCR, TCR-HLA and TCR-CMV co-occurrence with hypergeometric tests, applying a repertoire-size bias correction to TCR pairs. In a later analysis, false discovery rates were estimated by permuting HLA or CMV assignments 20 times. A later analysis grouped co-occurring TCRs with DBSCAN, adding TCRdist sequence similarity when clustering within HLA-allele-positive subsets. Repertoires with fewer than 30,000 or more than 120,000 public chains, plus five repertoires with anomalous nucleotide sharing, were excluded from co-occurrence clustering. As stored in TCRdb, this immuneACCESS dataset retains in-frame rearrangements with V and J assigned. A fraction of the clones does not appear; measured against another copy, unresolved V genes explain less than half of the discrepancy, and the remainder lacks a known reason. D and trimming were read from the DNA, whereas the V and J calls and clone size are those reported in that table. A total of fewer than 200,000 clones appear in this sample, roughly four fifths of them only once. The ten most abundant clones make up around 1.7% of the sample.

In total, over 600 healthy bone marrow donors made up the cohort. Cohort members were all nominally healthy when sampled, although unrecorded immune exposures were likely present. The donor was CMV seronegative and belonged to the group of around 400 seronegative cohort members. Each donor provided a peripheral blood sample, and peripheral blood mononuclear cells were used for TCR beta sequencing. The Qiagen DNeasy Blood Extraction Kit was used to extract genomic DNA from the blood cell samples. The sample comprised PBMCs. The sequence was collected from a man aged 50 to 59 in good health and CMV-seronegative. Recombination joined TRBV10-3 with TRBJ2-7; 7 nucleotides in the junction match TRBD1. The encoded CDR3 is CAISEAGTASYEQYF. In nucleotides, the sequence is TGTGCCATCAGTGAGGCCGGGACAGCTTCCTACGAGCAGTACTTC.